This T cell receptor beta chain was sequenced for a study of CD8+ T cells in alopecia areata. Study-wide context: For 6 to 18 months, tofacitinib was taken, and 6 months off drug followed.

This sample's treatment: oral pan-JAK inhibitor, 5-10 mg twice daily. Notes on this clone: The antigen remains unidentified.

General study points: Lesional scalp, notably in alopecia totalis/universalis, had clonality above that of normal scalp.

Reverse transcribed after extraction, RNA yielded cDNA as the sequencing template. Profiling relied on immunoSEQ multiplex PCR, and the TCRdb table lists in-frame clones only, not all of them. The sample has over 60,000 clones, roughly 46% seen once; the top ten hold 20%. The germline gives CDR1 SGHRS, CDR2 YFSETQ. CDR3 size: 14 residues. V dropped 0 bases and J dropped 7; count of bases not matched to a gene: 3. This sequence originates from a human donor with alopecia areata. The input for sequencing was CD8+ T cells sorted from blood, taken at roughly week 38, from a patient treated with tofacitinib. This sequence joins TRBV5-1 and TRBJ2-1, with 8 nucleotides matching TRBD2. The CDR3 nucleotides read TGCGCCAGCAGCTTGGTACCGGGGGGGAATGAGCAGTTCTTC. This codes for CASSLVPGGNEQFF.